This TCR beta chain was profiled in a study of blood T cell repertoires in COVID-19. Study details: The study counted Cohort 3 donors as recovered given two negative PCRs, clearance, or symptom resolution.

Repertoires were generated with immunoSEQ multiplex PCR, while TCRdb's copy carries only in-frame clones and drops some. The table lists more than 200,000 clones, roughly 91% of them singletons. This clone was counted once. J lost 2 bases, V lost 0 bases, and 11 bases had no gene match. This CDR3 has 19 amino acids. Germline CDR1 LNHNV, CDR2 YYDKDF (reference sequence). Participants were aged about 18 to 90 years, lived in about 26 US areas, and enrolled virtually. This clonotype was sampled from a man aged 25-40 years in a cohort exposed to, infected with or recovered from COVID-19 (not recorded which). J is TRBJ2-3 and V is TRBV15; 10 nucleotides align to TRBD2. The sequencing input was PBMCs or T cells enriched from blood (not recorded which). CDR3 nucleotide sequence: TGTGCCACCAGCAGAGATGTGGCTAGCGGGAGAAGCCCCACAGATACGCAGTATTTT. This gives the protein CATSRDVASGRSPTDTQYF.